This TCR beta chain was sequenced during a study of siplizumab effects on memory and regulatory T cells. Study observations and caveats: Relative to controls at around 25%, mappable alloreactive CD4+ clones exhibited a mean Treg-derived proportion of less than 70% with siplizumab. It was not possible to assign a naive or memory phenotype to roughly 75-96% of proliferating CD4+ or CD8+ clones.

Trimming took 4 bases from V and 4 from J, leaving 5 bases between them. Germline V gene data show CDR1 as SNHLY and CDR2 as FYNNEI. The CDR3 contains 12 residues. Sequenced by immunoSEQ multiplex PCR; TCRdb stores in-frame clones only, minus some. The table shows some 88,000 clones, with over 80% occurring only once. Only one count was recorded for this clone. The antigen is not known. V gene TRBV2 combines with J gene TRBJ1-5; D not resolved. Sequencing was done on a sample of CD4+ T cells sorted from blood. This clonotype was obtained from a human donor in good health. The CDR3 DNA sequence: TGTGCCAGCAGTGGGATAAATCAGCCCCAGCATTTT. This encodes CASSGINQPQHF. The full variable domain, with the rest looked up from reference TRBV2 and TRBJ1-5, is EPEVTQTPSHQVTQMGQEVILRCVPISNHLYFYWYRQILGQKVEFLVSFYNNEISEKSEIFDDQFSVERPDGSNFTLKIRSTKLEDSAMYFCASSGINQPQHFGDGTRLSIL.